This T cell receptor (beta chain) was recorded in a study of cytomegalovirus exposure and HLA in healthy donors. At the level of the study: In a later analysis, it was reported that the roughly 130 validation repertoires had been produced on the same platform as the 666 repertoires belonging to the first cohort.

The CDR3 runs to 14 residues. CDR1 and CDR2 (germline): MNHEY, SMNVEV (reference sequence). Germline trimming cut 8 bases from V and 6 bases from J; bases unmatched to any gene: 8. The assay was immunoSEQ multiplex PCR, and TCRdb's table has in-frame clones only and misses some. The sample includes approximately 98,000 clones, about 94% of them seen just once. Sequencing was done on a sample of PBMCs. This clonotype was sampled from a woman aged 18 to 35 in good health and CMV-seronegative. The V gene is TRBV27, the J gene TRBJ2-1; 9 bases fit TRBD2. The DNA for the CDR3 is TGTGCCAGCCATAAGCGGGGGGCCGGCAATGAGCAGTTCTTC. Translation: CASHKRGAGNEQFF.